This T cell receptor (beta chain) was sequenced during a study of cytomegalovirus exposure and HLA in healthy donors. As concerns this clone: Antigen: not known.

The primer mix had 60 Vbeta and 13 Jbeta primers. TCRdb's table, derived via immunoSEQ multiplex PCR, lists solely in-frame clones and lacks some. Here the sample spans about 95,000 clones, about 81% being singletons. The study, taken as a whole, reports: The investigators catalogued 150 to 200 TCR beta chains as cytomegalovirus-associated. In vitro work confirmed that three CMV-associated chains recognize CMV antigens. Earlier analysis found most TCR beta V segments productive about 90% or about 30% of the time. Associated with HLA alleles at 0.05 false discovery rate in a later analysis were 15,000 to 20,000 TCR beta sequences.

CDR3 length: 15 residues. With V trimmed by 4 bases and J by 1 base, 4 bases remained unmatched. CDR1 and CDR2 (germline): SGHRS, YFSETQ. Sequencing was performed on PBMCs. The chain couples TRBV5-1 to TRBJ1-2, with 10 bases that match TRBD1. This sequence originates from a young man in good health and CMV-seropositive. CDR3 in amino acids: CASSPGTGDNYGYTF. CDR3 coding DNA: TGCGCCAGCAGCCCAGGGACAGGGGATAACTATGGCTACACCTTC.